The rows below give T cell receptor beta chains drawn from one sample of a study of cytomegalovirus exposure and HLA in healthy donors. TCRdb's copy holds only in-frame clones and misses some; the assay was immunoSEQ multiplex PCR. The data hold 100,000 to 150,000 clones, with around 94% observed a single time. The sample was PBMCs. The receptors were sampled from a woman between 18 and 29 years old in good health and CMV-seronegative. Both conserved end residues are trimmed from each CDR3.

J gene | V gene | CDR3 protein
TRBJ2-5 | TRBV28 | ASSREHQETQY
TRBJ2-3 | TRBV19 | ASSWGSFTDTQY
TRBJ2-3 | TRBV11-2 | ASSPRGGSSTDTQY
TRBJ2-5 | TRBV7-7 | ASSPKGVAGDPETQY
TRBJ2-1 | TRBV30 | AWSGTDNEQF
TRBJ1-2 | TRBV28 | ASSLGRSDYGYT
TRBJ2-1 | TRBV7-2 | ASSSGTLLYNEQF
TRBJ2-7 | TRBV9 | ASSVLAGGAQY
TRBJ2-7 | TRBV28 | ASSFLRYEQY
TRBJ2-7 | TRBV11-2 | ASSNRQGAYEQY
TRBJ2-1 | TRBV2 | ASSVPSGRGTYNEQF
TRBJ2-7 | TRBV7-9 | ASSLMETREQY
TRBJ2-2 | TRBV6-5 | ASSDRTGELF
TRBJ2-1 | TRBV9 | ASSVRSYNEQF